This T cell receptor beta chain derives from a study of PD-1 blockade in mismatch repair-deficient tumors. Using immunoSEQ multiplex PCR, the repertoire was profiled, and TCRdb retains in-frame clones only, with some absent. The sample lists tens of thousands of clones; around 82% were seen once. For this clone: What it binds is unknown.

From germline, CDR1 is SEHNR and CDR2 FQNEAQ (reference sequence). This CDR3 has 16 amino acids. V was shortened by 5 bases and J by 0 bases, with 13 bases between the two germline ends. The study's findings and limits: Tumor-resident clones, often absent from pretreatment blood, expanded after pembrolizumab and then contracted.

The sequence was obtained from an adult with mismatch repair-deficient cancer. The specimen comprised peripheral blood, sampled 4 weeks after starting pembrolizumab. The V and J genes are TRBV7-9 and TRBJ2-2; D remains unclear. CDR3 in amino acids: CASSPLRFTNTGELFF. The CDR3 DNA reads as TGTGCCAGCAGCCCACTTCGTTTTACGAACACCGGGGAGCTGTTTTTT.